This T cell receptor (beta chain) was recovered during a study of blood T cell repertoires in COVID-19. Study background: The United States, Italy and Spain were the sources of the acute and convalescent COVID-19 samples. The cDNA or gDNA used as material had been derived from T cells, B-cell-depleted T cells, or PBMCs.

In the original analysis: By means of reference gene primer amplification, nucleated cell counts were estimated. Some clones are missing from TCRdb's copy, which holds only in-frame ones; the method was immunoSEQ multiplex PCR. D and trimming come from the DNA, and the V and J calls and clone size come from that table. Of 350,000 to 500,000 clones in the sample, 70% to 90% were seen once. J lost 3 bases, V lost 3 bases, and 7 bases had no gene match. The germline CDR1 and CDR2 sequences are SGHNT and YENEEA. The CDR3 covers 15 residues. Followed longitudinally, the Seattle patients had been enrolled during active infection.

Sequencing was performed on peripheral blood. This sequence was found in a man aged 18 to 29 with COVID-19, enrolled during active disease. This chain links TRBV11-3 with TRBJ2-7, with 8 bases aligning to TRBD2. The CDR3 region is CASSFSGKPYYEQYF. The CDR3 DNA is TGTGCCAGCAGCTTTAGCGGGAAGCCCTACTACGAGCAGTACTTC.